The following is a TCR beta chain sequence with its context. Its antigen is currently unknown. Random hexamers were used to reverse transcribe an amount of about 0.45 to 1 ug RNA. The TCR beta CDR3 was amplified by immunoSEQ multiplex PCR across 54 Vbeta, 13 Jbeta. MiXCR, applied by TCRdb to the immunoSEQ multiplex PCR reads, yields one record per CDR3 protein. This sample has some 140,000 distinct CDR3 sequences, with approximately 95% found just once. The data were taken from a study of CD8 T cells in Susac syndrome. Study conclusions and caveats: The study identified sixteen and five Susac-specific public clones in total CD8+ and CD8+ TEMRA repertoires.

The sequence was obtained from a human donor with Susac syndrome. Sequencing was carried out using CD8+ T cells from PBMCs.

CDR3 sequence reads: CASSSLIRGTSNEQFF. CDR3 coding DNA: TGTGCCAGCAGTTCCTTGATTAGGGGGACGAGCAATGAGCAGTTCTTC. This chain joins TRBV28 and TRBJ2-1, with D maybe TRBD1 (6 bases). Trimming left V 4 bases short and J 6 bases short, with 19 bases between. Germline lookup yields CDR1 MDHEN and CDR2 SYDVKM. CDR3 length: 16 amino acids.